This TCR beta chain was sequenced in a study of OX40 agonist ivuxolimab in advanced cancers. Clones were read by immunoSEQ multiplex PCR, and TCRdb kept only the in-frame ones, dropping some. The sample carries 65,000 to 80,000 clones, 86% recorded once. V lost 2 bases and J lost 1, with 5 bases in between. This CDR3 comprises 14 residues. The germline CDR1 and CDR2 sequences are MNHEY and SVGAGI. Excluded were patients having autoimmune disease history or systemic immunosuppression. A word on this clone: Antigen specificity is unknown.

Study conclusions and caveats: Some of the lowest clonal expansion was seen in partial responders at 0.1-3.0 mg/kg. Low normalized clonal expansion also occurred in some nonresponding patients. Antigen specificity remained undetermined for the expanded peripheral T cells.

The chain links TRBV6-5 to TRBJ2-2; D uncertain. Sequencing was performed on CD4+ or CD8+ T cells sorted from blood, taken in a trial of the OX40 agonist ivuxolimab. The TCR comes from an adult with an advanced solid tumor such as melanoma, head and neck, liver or kidney cancer. DNA for the CDR3: TGTGCCAGCAGTTACACTGAGAACACCGGGGAGCTGTTTTTT. It codes for CASSYTENTGELFF.